The next 20 T cell receptor beta chains were all read from a single sample in a study of blood T cell repertoires in COVID-19. Repertoires were generated with immunoSEQ multiplex PCR, while TCRdb's copy carries only in-frame clones and drops some. The sample consists of approximately 66,000 clones, nearly 90% of them appearing once. The sequencing input was peripheral blood. The receptors come from a man aged 55 to 70 with acute or convalescent COVID-19.

The V call is TRBV7-9, the J call TRBJ1-2; D perhaps matches TRBD1 (5 bases). Germline loops: CDR1 SEHNR, CDR2 FQNEAQ (reference sequence). Trimming pared 5 bases from V and 7 bases from J, leaving 14 bases between. CDR3 size: 13 residues. CDR3 sequence (DNA): TGTGCCAGCAGCCCACCCCAGGGCATTGGCTACACCTTC. Translation: CASSPPQGIGYTF. The entire variable domain, with the rest obtained from reference TRBV7-9 and TRBJ1-2, is as follows: DTGVSQNPRHKITKRGQNVTFRCDPISEHNRLYWYRQTLGQGPEFLTYFQNEAQLEKSRLLSDRFSAERPKGSFSTLEIQRTEQGDSAMYLCASSPPQGIGYTFGSGTRLTVV.

The CDR3 region has the DNA TGTGCCACCAGTGATGGGGGGAAGGGGCAGTACTTC. This translates into CATSDGGKGQYF. The V and J genes are TRBV24-1 and TRBJ2-7; possibly TRBD2 for D (6 bases). Germline V gene data show CDR1 as KGHDR and CDR2 as SFDVKD. Trimming took off 3 bases at V and 9 bases at J, with 11 bases between the two ends. This CDR3 region has 12 residues.

For the CDR3, the DNA is TGCGCCAGCAGCCGGGACAGGGGGAACACTGAAGCTTTCTTT. It yields the protein CASSRDRGNTEAFF. The J gene is TRBJ1-1, the V gene TRBV5-1; TRBD1 aligns across 10 bases. The CDR3 covers 14 residues. The germline V gene encodes CDR1 SGHRS and CDR2 YFSETQ. With 4 bases clipped from V and 1 base from J, the junction kept 1 base outside the gene matches.

The rearrangement uses TRBV25-1 and TRBJ1-2; tentative D call: TRBD1 (5 bases). Trimming shortened V by 4 bases and J by 0 bases, and 12 bases separated the two germline ends. Germline V gene data show CDR1 as MGHDK and CDR2 as SYGVNS. The CDR3 spans 15 residues. The CDR3 loop reads CASSGGVRPNYGYTF. In nucleotides, the CDR3 is TGTGCCAGCAGTGGGGGCGTCAGACCTAACTATGGCTACACCTTC.

This clone is labeled medium-sized. The chain carries TRBV7-6 and TRBJ2-2; D remains unclear. The CDR3 is 13 amino acids. CDR1 and CDR2 from the germline V gene are SGHVS and FNYEAQ. With 1 base removed from V and 5 bases from J, the gap between germline ends came to 5 bases. The CDR3 is CASSLDRTGELFF. For the CDR3, the DNA is TGTGCCAGCAGCTTAGATCGGACCGGGGAGCTGTTTTTT.

The chain joins TRBV18 to TRBJ1-6; no clear D gene. There are 15 residues in the CDR3. Germline CDR1 reads KGHSH; CDR2 reads LQKENI. Between the trimmed V and J ends, which lost 3 bases and 0 bases, there was a span of 6 bases. The DNA of the CDR3 is TGTGCCAGCTCACCTGGAGTCTCCTATAATTCACCCCTCCACTTT. Protein product: CASSPGVSYNSPLHF.

This chain connects TRBV12-3 or TRBV12-4 to TRBJ1-2; a possible D gene is TRBD1 (5 bases). This CDR3 spans 13 amino acids. V was shortened by 6 bases and J by 8 bases, with 16 bases between the two germline ends. Here the CDR3 reads CASSAGTAQGYTF. The CDR3 coding sequence is TGTGCCAGCAGCGCGGGGACCGCGCAGGGCTACACCTTC.

The rearrangement uses TRBV4-1 and TRBJ1-2; D is unresolved. Germline CDR1 is MGHRA and CDR2 is YSYEKL. V lost 4 bases and J lost 3, with 18 bases in between. The CDR3 extends over 16 amino acids. This CDR3 is CASSPGPTGRDYGYTF. The CDR3 region has the DNA TGCGCCAGCAGCCCCGGCCCCACGGGGAGGGACTATGGCTACACCTTC.

About this clone itself: A read error may produce the germline difference seen at one junction end. The J gene is TRBJ2-7, the V gene TRBV7-6, with a possible D match to TRBD1 (5 bases). The CDR3 is 12 residues long. Looked up from germline, CDR1 is SGHVS and CDR2 is FNYEAQ. CDR3 coding DNA: TGTGCCAGCAGTCAAGCAGGTGCAGGGCCGATATTC. Translated: CASSQAGAGPIF.

The chain recombines TRBV3-1 (or the pseudogene TRBV3-2) with TRBJ2-1; 9 nucleotides align to TRBD1. Germline V lookup: CDR1 LGHDT, CDR2 YNNKEL (reference sequence). V gave up 4 bases and J gave up 5 bases; unmatched junction bases: 9. The CDR3 length is 16 residues. The CDR3 spells CASSLRTGTGNNEQFF. CDR3 DNA sequence: TGTGCCAGCAGCCTAAGAACCGGGACAGGGAACAATGAGCAGTTCTTC.

This chain uses TRBV7-2 with TRBJ1-5; 8 bases are shared with TRBD1. From germline, CDR1 is SGHTA and CDR2 FQGNSA. V shed 3 bases, J shed 6 bases, and the junction held 10 bases outside the gene matches. There are 16 residues in the CDR3. The CDR3 sequence is CASSLGLDRGRQPQHF. CDR3 in DNA: TGTGCCAGCAGCTTGGGCCTAGACAGGGGTCGTCAGCCCCAGCATTTT.

The chain recombines TRBV18 with TRBJ2-6, with 8 bases matching TRBD1. V lost 6 bases and J lost 2; bases outside the gene matches: 12. This CDR3 is built from 18 residues. The germline CDR1 and CDR2 sequences are KGHSH and LQKENI. Here the CDR3 DNA reads TGTGCCAGCTCCCATCTACAGGGGGGCTTACCTGGGGCCAACGTCCTGACTTTC. This codes for CASSHLQGGLPGANVLTF.

The chain combines TRBV27 with TRBJ2-1; 12 nucleotides line up with TRBD2. V lost 6 bases and J lost 8; bases outside the gene matches: 8. Germline V gene lookup returns CDR1 MNHEY and CDR2 SMNVEV (reference sequence). The CDR3 is 15 residues long. The CDR3 loop reads CASSGLAGSRHEQFF. The CDR3 nucleotides read TGTGCCAGCAGCGGACTAGCGGGGTCTAGACATGAGCAGTTCTTC.

The CDR3 DNA is TGTGCCAGCTCACGGGAGACAGGGACGGGGTATAATTCACCCCTCCACTTT. This gives the protein CASSRETGTGYNSPLHF. The chain combines TRBV18 with TRBJ1-6, with 7 bases matching TRBD1. V was clipped by 4 bases and J by 4 bases; unmatched bases: 10. This CDR3 is built from 17 residues. Germline V CDR1 and CDR2: KGHSH, LQKENI.

As DNA, the CDR3 is TGTGCCAGCAGCCAAGAGACGGAATTGACAGGGGGCACAGATGGCTACACCTTC. Encoded protein: CASSQETELTGGTDGYTF. This chain links TRBV3-1 (or the pseudogene TRBV3-2) with TRBJ1-2; 10 bases fit TRBD1. Germline-derived CDR1 and CDR2 are LGHDT and YNNKEL (reference sequence). CDR3 length: 18 residues. The trim removed 0 bases at V and 6 bases at J, leaving 13 bases unmatched.

Concerning this clone: The same CDR3 can be traced to other DNA sequences in this sample. The J gene is TRBJ2-1, the V gene TRBV2; 13 bases line up with TRBD2. Germline assignment: CDR1 SNHLY and CDR2 FYNNEI. The ends lost 1 base at V and 6 bases at J; junction bases unmatched: 3. This CDR3 spans 16 amino acids. The CDR3 DNA is TGTGCCAGCAGTGAAGGACTAGCGGGGGGCCTCAATGAGCAGTTCTTC. This codes for CASSEGLAGGLNEQFF.

CDR3: CASSLASILTGKSEAFF. As DNA, the CDR3 is TGTGCCAGCAGCTTGGCCTCGATTCTGACAGGCAAGTCTGAAGCTTTCTTT. The chain is built from TRBV5-4 and TRBJ1-1, with a tentative D call TRBD1 (6 bases). The V end lost 0 bases, the J end lost 6 bases, and 21 bases lay between the germline ends. The length of the CDR3 is 17 residues. From germline, CDR1 is SGHNT and CDR2 YYREEE (reference sequence).

The chain recombines TRBV2 with TRBJ2-7; TRBD2 agrees at 9 bases. V trimming: 8 bases; J trimming: 2 bases; junction bases outside the gene matches: 4. Per germline, CDR1 SNHLY and CDR2 FYNNEI. There are 13 residues in the CDR3. The CDR3 DNA reads as TGTGCCAGCTCTGCTAGCGGGACCTACGAGCAGTACTTC. As protein: CASSASGTYEQYF.

The table lists this clone with a count of one. The CDR3 is CASSPLGASGNTIYF. The CDR3 DNA reads TGTGCCAGCTCACCATTGGGGGCTTCTGGAAACACCATATATTTT. The chain combines TRBV18 with TRBJ1-3; the D gene is possibly TRBD1 (6 bases). This CDR3 has 15 amino acids. The germline V gene has CDR1 KGHSH and CDR2 LQKENI. The V and J ends lost 2 bases and 1 base respectively, with 9 bases between them.

The V call is TRBV5-6, the J call TRBJ1-3; 9 bases agree with TRBD1. Germline CDR1 SGHDT, CDR2 YYEEEE. Trimming removed 1 base from V and 4 bases from J; junction bases left unmatched: 6. This CDR3 spans 16 amino acids. CDR3 DNA: TGTGCCAGCAGCTTGCGCGGGACAGGGTCGGGAAACACCATATATTTT. This sequence encodes CASSLRGTGSGNTIYF.